The sample holds many counts of the clone carrying this T cell receptor (beta chain). Its antigen is as yet unknown. This sample is drawn from a study of regulatory T cells in long-lasting Graves disease. Study as a whole: Treatment with antithyroid drugs for over 5 years, together with positive TSH receptor antibodies, meant persistent Graves' disease.

With iRepertoire HTBI primers and Arm-PCR of CDR3 regions, TCR beta libraries were built. TCRdb reprocessed the multiplex PCR reads with MiXCR, giving one entry per CDR3 protein. The table has 400,000 to 500,000 distinct CDR3 sequences, roughly 22% seen once; the top ten hold around 14%. The ends lost 4 bases at V and 6 bases at J; junction bases unmatched: 12. This CDR3 has 15 residues. From germline, CDR1 is SGHTA and CDR2 FQGNSA. As to time point: persistent/refractory GD, antithyroid drugs over 5 years with positive TRAb. With RNA extracted from PBMCs as input, the TCR library was made. Graves' disease diagnosis followed American Thyroid Association guidelines. Patients came through an endocrinology department, and that department was in Xi'an, China. Study results and caveats: TRBV28 was favored in persistent disease, as were TRBJ1-2 and TRBJ2-5.

The genes are TRBV7-2 and TRBJ2-7, with 7 bases identical to TRBD1. Here the sequenced sample was peripheral blood mononuclear cells (PBMCs), taken when the disease was refractory, from a patient treated with antithyroid drugs. This sequence originates from a female donor with Graves disease. The CDR3 sequence is CASSSSYRDSGEQYF. In DNA form, the CDR3 reads TGTGCCAGCAGCTCCTCCTACCGGGACAGCGGCGAGCAGTACTTC.